This TCR beta chain originates from a study of technical replicates of blood from several donors (dated by TCRdb to between 2016 and 2019). V is cut back by 0 bases and J by 3 bases, with 6 bases in the junction unmatched. CDR1 and CDR2 are drawn from the germline V gene: SGHRS, YFSETQ. The CDR3 has 17 amino acids, counting the end cysteine and phenylalanine. Left in the record is the CDR3 DNA by itself, 51 bases read in frame from the first base. Notes on this clone: Its antigen has not been determined. Base qualities are not at hand, and no much larger clone is one base apart.

The library was made by the immunoSEQ multiplex PCR assay. TCRdb obtained this table from immuneACCESS and retained in-frame rearrangements with V and J assigned. These tables miss some clones; where compared with another copy, unresolved V genes account for less than half of the shortfall, and the remainder is unexplained. The sample has tens of thousands of clones on record, 75% to 95% of them singletons. Jointly, the top ten make up approximately 0.27% of the sample. The receptor comes from a human donor in good health. This chain joins TRBV5-1 to TRBJ2-3, and 11 junction bases match TRBD1. Sequenced sample: T cells isolated from PBMCs. Here the CDR3 is given as CASSLGTGGGGTDTQYF. The bases are TGCGCCAGCAGCTTGGGGACAGGGGGCGGTGGGACAGATACGCAGTATTTT.